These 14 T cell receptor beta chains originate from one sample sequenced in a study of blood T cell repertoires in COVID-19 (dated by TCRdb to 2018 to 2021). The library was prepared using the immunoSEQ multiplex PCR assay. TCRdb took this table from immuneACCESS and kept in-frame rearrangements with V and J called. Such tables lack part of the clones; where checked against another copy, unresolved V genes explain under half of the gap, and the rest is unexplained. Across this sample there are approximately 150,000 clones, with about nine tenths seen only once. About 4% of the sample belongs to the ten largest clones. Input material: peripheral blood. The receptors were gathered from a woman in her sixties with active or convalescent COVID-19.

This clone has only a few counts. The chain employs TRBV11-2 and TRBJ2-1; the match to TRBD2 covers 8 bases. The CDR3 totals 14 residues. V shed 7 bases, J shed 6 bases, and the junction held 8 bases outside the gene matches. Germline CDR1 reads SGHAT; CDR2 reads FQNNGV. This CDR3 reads CASNRGGDFNEQFF. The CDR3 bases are TGTGCCAGCAACCGGGGGGGGGACTTCAATGAGCAGTTCTTC.

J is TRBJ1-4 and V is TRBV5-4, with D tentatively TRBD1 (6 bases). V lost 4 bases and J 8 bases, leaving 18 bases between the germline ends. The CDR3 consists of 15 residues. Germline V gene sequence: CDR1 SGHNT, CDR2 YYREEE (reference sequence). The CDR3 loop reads CASSNIGGLREKLFF. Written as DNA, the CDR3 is TGTGCCAGCAGCAACATTGGGGGCCTGAGAGAAAAACTGTTTTTT.

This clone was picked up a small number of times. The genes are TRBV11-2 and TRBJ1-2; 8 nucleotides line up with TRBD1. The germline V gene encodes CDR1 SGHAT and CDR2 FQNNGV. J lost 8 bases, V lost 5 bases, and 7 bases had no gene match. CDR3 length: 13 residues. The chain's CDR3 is CASSMDRAGGYTF. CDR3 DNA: TGTGCCAGCAGCATGGACAGGGCGGGAGGCTACACCTTC.

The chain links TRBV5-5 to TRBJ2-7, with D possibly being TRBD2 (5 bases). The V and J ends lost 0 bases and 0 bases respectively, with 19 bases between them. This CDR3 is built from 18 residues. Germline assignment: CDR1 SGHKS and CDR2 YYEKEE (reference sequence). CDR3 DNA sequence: TGTGCCAGCAGCTTGGAACTTCGTAGGGTCCGGGGCTCCTACGAGCAGTACTTC. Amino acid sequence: CASSLELRRVRGSYEQYF.

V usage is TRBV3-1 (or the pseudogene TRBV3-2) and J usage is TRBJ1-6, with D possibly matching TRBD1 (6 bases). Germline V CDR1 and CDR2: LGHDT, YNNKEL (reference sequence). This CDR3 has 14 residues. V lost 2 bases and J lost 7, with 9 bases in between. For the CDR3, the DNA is TGTGCCAGCAGCCAAAGCAGGGGAAATTCACCCCTCCACTTT. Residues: CASSQSRGNSPLHF.

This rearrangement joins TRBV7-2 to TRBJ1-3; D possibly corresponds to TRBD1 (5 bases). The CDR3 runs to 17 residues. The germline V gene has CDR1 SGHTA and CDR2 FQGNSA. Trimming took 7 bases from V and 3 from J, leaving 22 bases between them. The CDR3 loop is CASTLPTASDFGNTIYF. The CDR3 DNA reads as TGTGCCAGCACCCTCCCGACAGCGTCAGACTTTGGAAACACCATATATTTT.

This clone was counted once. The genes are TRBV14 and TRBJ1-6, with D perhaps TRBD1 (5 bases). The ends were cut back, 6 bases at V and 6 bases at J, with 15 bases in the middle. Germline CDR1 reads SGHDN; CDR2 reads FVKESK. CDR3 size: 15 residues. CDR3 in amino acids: CASRRRTGVNSPLHF. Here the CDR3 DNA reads TGTGCCAGCAGGCGACGCACAGGCGTTAATTCACCCCTCCACTTT.

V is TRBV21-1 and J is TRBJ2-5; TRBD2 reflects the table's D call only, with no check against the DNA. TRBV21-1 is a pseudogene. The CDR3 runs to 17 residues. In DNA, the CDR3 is TGTGCCAGCCCAAAACTCGCTAGCGGGGGGGACCAAGAGACCCAGTACTTC. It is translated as CASPKLASGGDQETQYF.

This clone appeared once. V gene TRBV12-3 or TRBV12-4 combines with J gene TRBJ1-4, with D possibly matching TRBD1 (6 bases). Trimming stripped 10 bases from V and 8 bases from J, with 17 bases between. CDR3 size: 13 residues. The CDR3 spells CATRKGGREKLFF. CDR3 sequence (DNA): TGTGCCACGCGAAAGGGGGGGCGAGAAAAACTGTTTTTT.

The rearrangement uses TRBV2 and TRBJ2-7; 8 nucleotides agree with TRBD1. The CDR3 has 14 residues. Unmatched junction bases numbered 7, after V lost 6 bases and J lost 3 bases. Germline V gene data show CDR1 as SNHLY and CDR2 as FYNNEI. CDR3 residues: CASRRTGTVYEQYF. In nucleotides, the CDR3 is TGTGCCAGCAGGAGGACAGGGACCGTCTACGAGCAGTACTTC.

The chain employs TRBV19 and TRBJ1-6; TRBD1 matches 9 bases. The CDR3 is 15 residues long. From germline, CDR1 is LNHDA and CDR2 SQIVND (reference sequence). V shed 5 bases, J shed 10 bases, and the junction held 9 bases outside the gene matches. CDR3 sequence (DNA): TGTGCCAGTAGTGCCCGGGACAGGGTAGTATCACCCCTCCACTTT. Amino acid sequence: CASSARDRVVSPLHF.

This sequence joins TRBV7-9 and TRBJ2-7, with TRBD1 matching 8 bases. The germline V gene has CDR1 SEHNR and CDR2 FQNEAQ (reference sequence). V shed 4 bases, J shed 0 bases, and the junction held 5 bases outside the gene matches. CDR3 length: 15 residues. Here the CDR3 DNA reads TGTGCCAGCAGCTCAACAGGGGGATTCTCCTACGAGCAGTACTTC. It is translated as CASSSTGGFSYEQYF. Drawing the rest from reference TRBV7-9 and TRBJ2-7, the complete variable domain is DTGVSQNPRHKITKRGQNVTFRCDPISEHNRLYWYRQTLGQGPEFLTYFQNEAQLEKSRLLSDRFSAERPKGSFSTLEIQRTEQGDSAMYLCASSSTGGFSYEQYFGPGTRLTVT.

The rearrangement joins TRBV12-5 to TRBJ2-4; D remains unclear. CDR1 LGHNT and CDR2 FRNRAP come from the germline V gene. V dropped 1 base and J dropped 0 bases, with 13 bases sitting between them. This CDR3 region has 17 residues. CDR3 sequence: CASGLGEQKIAKNIQYF. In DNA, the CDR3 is TGTGCTAGTGGTTTGGGAGAACAGAAGATAGCCAAAAACATTCAGTACTTC.

The CDR3 coding sequence is TGTGCCAGTAGCACCGGGACAGCACTGCAAGAGACCCAGTACTTC. It is translated as CASSTGTALQETQYF. The rearrangement links TRBV19 to TRBJ2-5; 7 bases are a match to TRBD1. Germline V gene sequence: CDR1 LNHDA, CDR2 SQIVND (reference sequence). The V gene end was trimmed by 6 bases and the J gene end by 2 bases; junction bases not matched to a gene: 9. This CDR3 is built from 15 residues.